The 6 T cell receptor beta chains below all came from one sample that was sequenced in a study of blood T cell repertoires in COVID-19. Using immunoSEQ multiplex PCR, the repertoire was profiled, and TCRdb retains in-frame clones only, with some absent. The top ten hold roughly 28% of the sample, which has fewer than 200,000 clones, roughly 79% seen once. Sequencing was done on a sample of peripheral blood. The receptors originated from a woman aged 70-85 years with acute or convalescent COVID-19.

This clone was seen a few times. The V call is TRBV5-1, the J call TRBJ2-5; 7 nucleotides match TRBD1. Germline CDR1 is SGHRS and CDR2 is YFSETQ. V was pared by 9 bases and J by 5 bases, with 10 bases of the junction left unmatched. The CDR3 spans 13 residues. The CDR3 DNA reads TGCGCCACCCGGACTCAGACAGGGGAGACCCAGTACTTC. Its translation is CATRTQTGETQYF.

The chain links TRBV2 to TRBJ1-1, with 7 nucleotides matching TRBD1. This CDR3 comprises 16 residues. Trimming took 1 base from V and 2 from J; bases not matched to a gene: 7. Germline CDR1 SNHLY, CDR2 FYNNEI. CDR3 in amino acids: CASSEVGTEFNTEAFF. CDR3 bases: TGTGCCAGCAGTGAAGTTGGGACAGAATTTAACACTGAAGCTTTCTTT.

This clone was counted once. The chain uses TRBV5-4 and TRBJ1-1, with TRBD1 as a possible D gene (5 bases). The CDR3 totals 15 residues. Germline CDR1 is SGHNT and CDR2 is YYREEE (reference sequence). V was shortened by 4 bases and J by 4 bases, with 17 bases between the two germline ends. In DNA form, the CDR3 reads TGTGCCAGCAGCCCACTTGGAGGGACGACCACTGAAGCTTTCTTT. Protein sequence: CASSPLGGTTTEAFF.

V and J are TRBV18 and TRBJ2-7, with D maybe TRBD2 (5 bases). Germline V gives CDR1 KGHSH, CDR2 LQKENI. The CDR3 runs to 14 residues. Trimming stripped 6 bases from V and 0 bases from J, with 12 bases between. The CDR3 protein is CASSARENSYEQYF. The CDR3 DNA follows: TGTGCCAGCTCGGCTAGGGAGAACTCCTACGAGCAGTACTTC.

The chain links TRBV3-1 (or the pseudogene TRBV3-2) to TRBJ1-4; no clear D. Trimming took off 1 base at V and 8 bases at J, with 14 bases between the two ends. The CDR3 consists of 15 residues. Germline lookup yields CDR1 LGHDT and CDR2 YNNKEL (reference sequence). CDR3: CASSQAIIESEKLFF. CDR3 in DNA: TGTGCCAGCAGCCAAGCCATTATCGAAAGCGAAAAACTGTTTTTT.

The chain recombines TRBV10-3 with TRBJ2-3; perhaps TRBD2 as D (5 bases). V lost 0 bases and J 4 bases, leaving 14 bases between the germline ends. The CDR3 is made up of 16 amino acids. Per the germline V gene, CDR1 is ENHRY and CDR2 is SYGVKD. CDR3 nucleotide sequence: TGTGCCATCAGTGAGTCAAGAGCGGCGCCGTCAGATACGCAGTATTTT. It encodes CAISESRAAPSDTQYF.